By share, the clone carrying this TCR beta chain counts as medium-sized (0.01 to 0.1%). Its antigen is unidentified. Time point given: healthy volunteer bleed at 2 weeks. Researchers extracted total RNA from unfractionated whole blood. The CDR3 sequence is 15 residues long. CDR1 DFQATT and CDR2 SNEGSKA come from the germline V gene (reference sequence). With 0 bases removed from V and 10 bases from J, the gap between germline ends came to 19 bases. These data are taken from a study of human T cells and chemical hapten exposure. Study results and caveats: With DPC sensitization, TCRs exceeding 1 in 1000 frequency showed no change.

Unique molecular identifiers were linked by the library to individual cDNA molecules. Authors' methods: The number of TCRs in each sample had a median of approximately 96,000 and spanned roughly 23,224 to 700,000. TCRdb re-called the RACE reads through MiXCR, storing one row per CDR3 protein. The V and J calls here are based on TCRdb, not the publication. The sample contains roughly 30,000 distinct CDR3 sequences, around 7.4% of which appear only once. The origin of this receptor is a human donor in good health. Some clones in this sample may be carry-over from other donors' samples. The V and J genes are TRBV20-1 and TRBJ2-1; possibly TRBD2 for D (5 bases). Sequencing was done on a sample of whole blood. The CDR3 spells CSARDGESEREEQFF. CDR3 DNA sequence: TGCAGTGCTAGAGATGGGGAGTCGGAGAGAGAAGAGCAGTTCTTC.